Below, 30 T cell receptor beta chains from the same sample are listed, as sequenced in a study of cytomegalovirus exposure and HLA in healthy donors. The PCR made use of 60 Vbeta and 13 Jbeta primers. The data were produced by immunoSEQ multiplex PCR, yet TCRdb's version contains in-frame clones alone and is incomplete. In the table there are roughly 190,000 clones, under 85% of which are singletons. Sequenced material: PBMCs. These receptors originate from a female donor in good health and CMV-seronegative.

There are a few counts of this clone. This chain uses TRBV7-9 with TRBJ1-4, with TRBD1 matching 8 bases. V shed 3 bases, J shed 7 bases, and the junction held 4 bases outside the gene matches. The length of the CDR3 is 14 residues. In germline, CDR1 is SEHNR, CDR2 FQNEAQ (reference sequence). In DNA form, the CDR3 reads TGTGCCAGCAGCTTGGGACAGGATATTGAAAAACTGTTTTTT. It is translated as CASSLGQDIEKLFF. The variable domain in full, with the rest retrieved from reference TRBV7-9 and TRBJ1-4, is DTGVSQNPRHKITKRGQNVTFRCDPISEHNRLYWYRQTLGQGPEFLTYFQNEAQLEKSRLLSDRFSAERPKGSFSTLEIQRTEQGDSAMYLCASSLGQDIEKLFFGSGTQLSVL.

The sample holds a few counts of this clone. J is TRBJ2-7 and V is TRBV27; D might be TRBD2 (7 bases). Germline loops: CDR1 MNHEY, CDR2 SMNVEV (reference sequence). This CDR3 spans 16 amino acids. V dropped 5 bases and J dropped 7 bases, with 24 bases sitting between them. CDR3 amino acids: CASSPSHPGGRWEQYF. The DNA for the CDR3 is TGTGCCAGCAGTCCCTCCCACCCGGGGGGCCGTTGGGAGCAGTACTTC.

The V gene is TRBV9, the J gene TRBJ2-2; TRBD2 matches at 9 bases. This CDR3 has 17 residues. Germline CDR1 and CDR2: SGDLS and YYNGEE. V gave up 0 bases and J gave up 7 bases; unmatched junction bases: 10. The CDR3 sequence: CASSVEIAGAVGGELFF. CDR3 nucleotide sequence: TGTGCCAGCAGCGTAGAAATAGCGGGGGCCGTGGGCGGGGAGCTGTTTTTT.

The chain employs TRBV27 and TRBJ2-3, with 7 bases aligning to TRBD1. The length of the CDR3 is 14 residues. V dropped 2 bases and J dropped 4; count of bases not matched to a gene: 3. The V gene's germline CDR1 is MNHEY and CDR2 SMNVEV (reference sequence). Here the CDR3 reads CASSLAQGADTQYF. CDR3 nucleotide sequence: TGTGCCAGCAGTTTAGCCCAGGGGGCAGATACGCAGTATTTT.

The J gene is TRBJ2-1, the V gene TRBV10-1, with 10 bases lining up with TRBD2. The trim removed 8 bases at V and 4 bases at J, leaving 5 bases unmatched. This CDR3 spans 14 amino acids. Germline-derived CDR1 and CDR2 are WNHNN and SYGVQD (reference sequence). The CDR3 loop is CASPGLALYNEQFF. The CDR3 nucleotides are TGCGCCAGCCCGGGACTAGCGCTGTACAATGAGCAGTTCTTC.

In this sample, this clone turned up once. The chain combines TRBV7-9 with TRBJ1-1, with TRBD1 as a possible D gene (6 bases). The CDR3 sequence is 16 residues long. Germline V gene lookup returns CDR1 SEHNR and CDR2 FQNEAQ (reference sequence). Trimming left V 0 bases short and J 5 bases short, with 16 bases between. CDR3 protein: CASSLALGGGGTEAFF. Here the CDR3 DNA reads TGTGCCAGCAGCTTAGCCCTTGGGGGGGGCGGTACTGAAGCTTTCTTT. The variable domain in full, with the rest retrieved from reference TRBV7-9 and TRBJ1-1, is DTGVSQNPRHKITKRGQNVTFRCDPISEHNRLYWYRQTLGQGPEFLTYFQNEAQLEKSRLLSDRFSAERPKGSFSTLEIQRTEQGDSAMYLCASSLALGGGGTEAFFGQGTRLTVV.

V is TRBV5-1 and J is TRBJ1-4; 9 bases are shared with TRBD1. CDR1 SGHRS and CDR2 YFSETQ come from the germline V gene. V lost 7 bases and J lost 4; bases outside the gene matches: 2. The CDR3 length is 13 residues. CDR3 DNA: TGCGCCAGCGGGACAGGGAATAATGAAAAACTGTTTTTT. It codes for CASGTGNNEKLFF.

This rearrangement joins TRBV28 to TRBJ1-1; D is undetermined. V lost 1 base to trimming and J lost 1 base, with 7 bases between them. This CDR3 is built from 14 residues. Germline V gene data show CDR1 as MDHEN and CDR2 as SYDVKM. The chain's CDR3 is CASSLLRQNTEAFF. CDR3 DNA: TGTGCCAGCAGTTTATTGAGGCAGAACACTGAAGCTTTCTTT.

The chain links TRBV10-3 to TRBJ1-1; 7 bases match TRBD1. The CDR3 is 14 amino acids. Germline-derived CDR1 and CDR2 are ENHRY and SYGVKD. Trimming at V came to 8 bases and at J to 1 base, leaving 7 bases not matched to a gene. The CDR3 spells CAIGPGGSNTEAFF. In DNA, the CDR3 is TGTGCCATCGGCCCAGGGGGGTCGAACACTGAAGCTTTCTTT.

V usage is TRBV4-3 and J usage is TRBJ2-1; 9 nucleotides line up with TRBD2. The CDR3 has 17 amino acids. Germline V gene lookup returns CDR1 LGHNA and CDR2 YSLEER. J lost 6 bases, V lost 1 base, and 10 bases had no gene match. In DNA, the CDR3 is TGCGCCAGCAGCCAAGGGCGTGGCGGGGGGGCGGGCAATGAGCAGTTCTTC. It codes for CASSQGRGGGAGNEQFF.

This clone was recorded once. V gene TRBV19 combines with J gene TRBJ1-3; 7 bases fit TRBD1. V shed 3 bases, J shed 2 bases, and the junction held 4 bases outside the gene matches. The germline V gene has CDR1 LNHDA and CDR2 SQIVND (reference sequence). CDR3 length equals 15 residues. CDR3 DNA: TGTGCCAGTAGTATGACAGGGCGGCCTGGAAACACCATATATTTT. Translation gives CASSMTGRPGNTIYF.

Only a few counts were recorded for this clone. The rearrangement joins TRBV2 to TRBJ1-1; no clear D gene. Germline CDR1 is SNHLY and CDR2 is FYNNEI. V lost 5 bases, J lost 3 bases, and 16 bases lay in between. The CDR3 covers 15 residues. CDR3 DNA: TGTGCCAGCAGTACCCTCGGGGTTTGGCACACTGAAGCTTTCTTT. Amino acids: CASSTLGVWHTEAFF.

The chain has TRBV19 and TRBJ2-1; the D gene is possibly TRBD1 (6 bases). The V gene lost 5 bases and the J gene lost 3 bases, with 17 bases spanning the gap. This CDR3 has 16 residues. Looked up from germline, CDR1 is LNHDA and CDR2 is SQIVND (reference sequence). CDR3 amino acids: CASSPTRTEIYNEQFF. Here the CDR3 DNA reads TGTGCCAGTAGTCCTACCAGGACAGAAATCTACAATGAGCAGTTCTTC.

This chain uses TRBV7-3 with TRBJ1-1, with 9 positions matching TRBD1. The CDR3 length is 16 residues. Germline-derived CDR1 and CDR2 are SGHTA and FQGTGA. J lost 4 bases, V lost 5 bases, and 11 bases had no gene match. The CDR3 DNA follows: TGTGCCAGCAGCCCAGAACAGGGGGCGGGATTCACTGAAGCTTTCTTT. This gives the protein CASSPEQGAGFTEAFF.

The genes are TRBV9 and TRBJ1-3, with 7 bases matching TRBD1. CDR1 is SGDLS, CDR2 YYNGEE, per germline. J was trimmed by 3 bases and V by 0 bases; bases with no gene match: 6. The CDR3 is 16 residues long. The CDR3 nucleotides are TGTGCCAGCAGCGTAGGTAGAGGGGGCGGTGGAAACACCATATATTTT. It specifies CASSVGRGGGGNTIYF.

The genes are TRBV18 and TRBJ2-7, with D perhaps matching TRBD2 (5 bases). Germline V gene lookup returns CDR1 KGHSH and CDR2 LQKENI. The CDR3 is 14 residues long. Trimming shortened V by 0 bases and J by 2 bases, and 8 bases separated the two germline ends. The CDR3 loop reads CASSPPVGAYEQYF. The CDR3 DNA sequence: TGTGCCAGCTCACCACCTGTGGGAGCCTACGAGCAGTACTTC.

This clone was observed a handful of times. In DNA, the CDR3 is TGTGCCAGCAGCCCTCCGCAGGGCTTGAACACTGAAGCTTTCTTT. This encodes CASSPPQGLNTEAFF. The gene calls are TRBV28 and TRBJ1-1; TRBD1 is a possible D gene (5 bases). This CDR3 comprises 15 residues. Germline CDR1 and CDR2: MDHEN and SYDVKM. V shed 6 bases and J shed 0 bases, with 14 bases lying between them.

The table lists this clone with a count of one. The chain couples TRBV5-1 to TRBJ1-3; D gene ambiguous. The CDR3 is 17 residues long. Germline lookup yields CDR1 SGHRS and CDR2 YFSETQ. The germline V and J ends were trimmed by 0 bases and 0 bases, with 13 bases remaining between them. CDR3 in DNA: TGCGCCAGCAGCTTGGTTGGCACCGTTAACTCTGGAAACACCATATATTTT. Translated, it gives CASSLVGTVNSGNTIYF.

The chain recombines TRBV30 with TRBJ2-6, with 9 bases fitting TRBD1. The CDR3 has 17 amino acids. CDR1 is GTSNPN and CDR2 is SVGIG in the germline V gene (reference sequence). After removal of 5 bases from V and 0 bases from J, the junction contained 8 bases not matched to a gene. The CDR3 DNA sequence: TGTGCCTGGGGGCGGGACAGGGTCAGCTCTGGGGCCAACGTCCTGACTTTC. Protein: CAWGRDRVSSGANVLTF.

The V and J genes are TRBV19 and TRBJ2-1; TRBD1 matches 7 bases. The CDR3 length is 11 residues. The V segment lost 6 bases and the J segment 10 bases; nucleotides outside the gene matches: 3. Germline V gene sequence: CDR1 LNHDA, CDR2 SQIVND (reference sequence). The CDR3: CASREQGEQFF. The DNA for the CDR3 is TGTGCCAGTAGAGAACAGGGGGAGCAGTTCTTC.

The rearrangement links TRBV15 to TRBJ1-6; TRBD1 matches at 7 bases. The CDR3 runs to 18 residues. From germline, CDR1 is LNHNV and CDR2 YYDKDF (reference sequence). The V segment lost 1 base and the J segment 4 bases; nucleotides outside the gene matches: 10. The CDR3, as DNA: TGTGCCACCAGCAGAGGTAACGACGGGACAGCTTATAATTCACCCCTCCACTTT. It yields the protein CATSRGNDGTAYNSPLHF.

This clone was recorded a few times. The rearrangement joins TRBV11-2 to TRBJ2-7; 7 bases map to TRBD2. J was trimmed by 2 bases and V by 5 bases; bases with no gene match: 9. The length of the CDR3 is 15 residues. Germline CDR1 SGHAT, CDR2 FQNNGV. The CDR3 bases are TGTGCCAGCAGCCAACGGGCGGGGGTCCCCTACGAGCAGTACTTC. Translated: CASSQRAGVPYEQYF. The complete variable domain, with remaining parts taken from reference TRBV11-2 and TRBJ2-7, reads EAGVAQSPRYKIIEKRQSVAFWCNPISGHATLYWYQQILGQGPKLLIQFQNNGVVDDSQLPKDRFSAERLKGVDSTLKIQPAKLEDSAVYLCASSQRAGVPYEQYFGPGTRLTVT.

This chain uses TRBV7-3 with TRBJ1-2; possible D gene TRBD1, 5 bases. CDR1 and CDR2 (germline): SGHTA, FQGTGA. The ends were cut back, 2 bases at V and 8 bases at J, with 15 bases in the middle. The CDR3 contains 14 residues. CDR3 amino acids: CASSLEGWGGGYTF. DNA of the CDR3: TGTGCCAGCAGCTTAGAAGGGTGGGGGGGAGGCTACACCTTC.

This clone has just one count. This chain uses TRBV5-1 with TRBJ2-5; 9 bases align to TRBD1. The CDR3 is made up of 16 amino acids. Germline V gene lookup returns CDR1 SGHRS and CDR2 YFSETQ. Germline trimming cut 3 bases from V and 4 bases from J; bases unmatched to any gene: 10. In nucleotides, the CDR3 is TGCGCCAGCAGCTGGGGGTTTGGGACAGGGATAGAGACCCAGTACTTC. Protein: CASSWGFGTGIETQYF.

The chain carries TRBV18 and TRBJ1-6, with 7 positions matching TRBD1. The CDR3 has 12 amino acids. With 8 bases clipped from V and 8 bases from J, the junction kept 3 bases outside the gene matches. Germline V gene data show CDR1 as KGHSH and CDR2 as LQKENI. CDR3 amino acids: CASTTGDSPLHF. The CDR3, as DNA: TGTGCCAGCACTACAGGGGATTCACCCCTCCACTTT.

The chain is built from TRBV19 and TRBJ2-7; 10 bases are a match to TRBD1. V trimming: 2 bases; J trimming: 6 bases; junction bases outside the gene matches: 4. Germline-derived CDR1 and CDR2 are LNHDA and SQIVND (reference sequence). This CDR3 contains 14 residues. The CDR3 DNA reads TGTGCCAGTAGTATACCAGACAGGGGGCCCGAGCAGTACTTC. The encoded protein is CASSIPDRGPEQYF. Full variable domain (missing parts from reference TRBV19 and TRBJ2-7): DGGITQSPKYLFRKEGQNVTLSCEQNLNHDAMYWYRQDPGQGLRLIYYSQIVNDFQKGDIAEGYSVSREKKESFPLTVTSAQKNPTAFYLCASSIPDRGPEQYFGPGTRLTVT.

This chain joins TRBV7-6 and TRBJ1-6, with D perhaps TRBD1 (5 bases). Trimming took 7 bases from V and 6 from J, leaving 10 bases between them. This CDR3 region has 13 residues. CDR1 is SGHVS, CDR2 FNYEAQ, per germline. The chain's CDR3 is CASTKGFNSPLHF. The CDR3 DNA reads TGTGCCAGCACGAAGGGGTTTAATTCACCCCTCCACTTT.

The chain uses TRBV7-6 and TRBJ2-3; 8 bases agree with TRBD2. Germline trimming cut 1 base from V and 2 bases from J; bases unmatched to any gene: 2. Germline V CDR1 and CDR2: SGHVS, FNYEAQ. The CDR3 covers 15 residues. The CDR3: CASSLGGGPTDTQYF. CDR3 in DNA: TGTGCCAGCAGCTTAGGCGGGGGGCCCACAGATACGCAGTATTTT.

This chain uses TRBV18 with TRBJ2-2, with 7 bases matching TRBD2. Germline V gene lookup returns CDR1 KGHSH and CDR2 LQKENI. With 10 bases clipped from V and 5 bases from J, the junction kept 4 bases outside the gene matches. The CDR3 covers 12 residues. The CDR3 loop reads CATTLATGELFF. DNA of the CDR3: TGTGCCACCACACTAGCGACCGGGGAGCTGTTTTTT.

The chain recombines TRBV28 with TRBJ2-3, with D possibly being TRBD2 (6 bases). Deletions cut 5 bases from V and 1 base from J, with 13 bases between. From germline, CDR1 is MDHEN and CDR2 SYDVKM. CDR3 length: 15 residues. This chain's CDR3 is CASSPWGVGTDTQYF. The CDR3 DNA follows: TGTGCCAGCAGTCCGTGGGGGGTGGGCACAGATACGCAGTATTTT.